This T cell receptor beta chain was documented in a study of blood T cell repertoires in COVID-19. Study-level information: Collection of acute and convalescent COVID-19 samples took place in the United States, Italy and Spain.

Germline loops: CDR1 MDHEN, CDR2 SYDVKM. CDR3 length: 12 residues. The V and J ends lost 6 bases and 8 bases respectively, with 10 bases between them. In the original processing: It was from reference gene primer amplification that nucleated cell counts were estimated. TCRdb's copy holds only in-frame clones and misses some; the assay was immunoSEQ multiplex PCR. Clonal size and the V and J genes are those of that table, whereas D and trimming came from the DNA. This sample has fewer than 250,000 clones; around 90% occur once, and the top ten carry 0.8% to 1%. The sample consisted of peripheral blood. The rearrangement uses TRBV28 and TRBJ1-4; D may be TRBD1 (6 bases). This TCR was recovered from a man aged 55 to 69 with COVID-19, enrolled during active disease. The CDR3 DNA reads as TGTGCCAGCAGGACCCAGGGGGAAAAACTGTTTTTT. Residues: CASRTQGEKLFF.